The rows below give T cell receptor beta chains drawn from one sample of a study of tumor-infiltrating lymphocytes in primary liver carcinoma. TCRdb re-called the multiplex PCR reads with MiXCR, one entry per CDR3 protein. The sample carries nearly 45,000 distinct CDR3 sequences, over 70% recorded once. Sequenced: liver tumor tissue from sampling region 2. These receptors came from a middle-aged man with primary liver carcinoma and hepatitis B virus infection. Each CDR3 is given with its conserved first and last residue. A D gene is named only where the DNA matches it firmly. Clone size is not always given. Where it is, it says once, few, many or a class for expanded clones.

TRBJ1-1 | TRBV14 | NA | NA | TGTGCCATCAGCCAGATACTCCAGAGCCGGGCTTTCTTT | CAISQILQSRAFF
TRBJ2-1 | TRBV4-1 | once | TRBD1 | TGCGCCAGCAGCCCGGGACAGCAGTCCTTC | CASSPGQQSF
TRBJ2-1 | TRBV11-2 | many | TRBD2 | TGTGCCAGCAGCCTAGGGCGGGAGGGCCTAAAGTACAATGAGCAGTTCTTC | CASSLGREGLKYNEQFF
TRBJ1-1 | TRBV6-2/TRBV6-3 | few | TRBD1 | TGTGCCGGCAGCTTACCCGAGGCAGGGGGGCCGAACACTGAAGCTTTCTTT | CAGSLPEAGGPNTEAFF
TRBJ1-2 | TRBV5-6 | once | TRBD1 | TGTGCCAGCAGCTTGGGACAGGGGATACGCCCCCTTTATGGCTACACCTTC | CASSLGQGIRPLYGYTF
TRBJ2-2 | TRBV28 | NA | NA | TGTGCCAGCAACCGTGCGGGCGTTTGGGTGGCCGGGAAGCTGTTTTTT | CASNRAGVWVAGKLFF
TRBJ1-1 | TRBV20-1 | NA | NA | TGCAGTGCTGGGAGAGGGCCGAACACTGAAGCTTTCTTT | CSAGRGPNTEAFF
TRBJ1-1 | TRBV11-3 | NA | NA | TGTGCCATCAGCTTAGCTGTTAACGCTGAAGCTCTCTTT | CAISLAVNAEALF
TRBJ2-5 | TRBV11-2 | once | NA | TGTGCCAGCAGCTTAATCCCCCACGACGGGGTGACCCAGTACTTC | CASSLIPHDGVTQYF
TRBJ2-5 | TRBV6-2/TRBV6-3 | NA | TRBD2 | TGTGCCAGCAGCCCCCTGCTAGCGGATGGAGAGACCCAGTACTTC | CASSPLLADGETQYF
TRBJ2-1 | TRBV28 | NA | NA | TGTGCCAGCAGTTTAGCGGGGTATGATGAGCAGTTCTTC | CASSLAGYDEQFF
TRBJ2-3 | TRBV12-3/TRBV12-4 | NA | NA | TGTGCTAGCACTTTAGGAGGGGACGGTCATACGCAGTATTTT | CASTLGGDGHTQYF
TRBJ1-5 | TRBV28 | NA | TRBD1 | TGTGCTAGCAGGTCGACAGGGGCTTCCCAGTCCCAGCATTTT | CASRSTGASQSQHF
TRBJ2-7 | TRBV6-2/TRBV6-3 | NA | NA | TGCACCAGCAGCCTCCGGTACAGGGCCCACGAGCAGTACTTC | CTSSLRYRAHEQYF
TRBJ2-2 | TRBV12-3/TRBV12-4 | few | TRBD2 | TGTGCCATCAGTTTCCGGGGTAGCGGGAGGAACAGCGGGGAGCTGTTTTTT | CAISFRGSGRNSGELFF
TRBJ2-1 | TRBV7-9 | many | NA | TGTGCCAGCAGCTCGGAGCGTGGTGAGCAGTTCTTC | CASSSERGEQFF
TRBJ1-2 | TRBV6-1 | NA | TRBD1 | TGTGTCAGCAGTCACGACAGGGGGCGCATCTATGGTTACACCTTC | CVSSHDRGRIYGYTF
TRBJ2-3 | TRBV18 | NA | NA | TGTACCAGCCCACCAGGTAGCACAGATACGCAGTATTTT | CTSPPGSTDTQYF
TRBJ2-1 | TRBV6-6 | NA | TRBD1 | TGTGCCAGCAGTCCAGGGACAGGGGGCGAGCAACTCTTC | CASSPGTGGEQLF
TRBJ2-5 | TRBV29-1 | many | NA | TGCAGCGTTATGGCGGGTGGGGGGCAAGAGACCCAGTACTTC | CSVMAGGGQETQYF
TRBJ2-3 | TRBV11-1 | NA | NA | TGTGACAGCAGCTCTGGGGGAAGCTCTGTTGGAGCCCTCACAGATGCGCAGTATTTT | CDSSSGGSSVGALTDAQYF
TRBJ2-4 | TRBV10-3 | medium-sized | NA | TGTGCCATCAGTGACAACTGGAAAGCCAAAAACATTCAGTACTTC | CAISDNWKAKNIQYF
TRBJ2-1 | TRBV12-3/TRBV12-4 | medium-sized | NA | TGTGCCAGCACCCTAGGGGTCAATGAGCAGTTCTTC | CASTLGVNEQFF
TRBJ1-5 | TRBV14 | once | NA | TGTGCCAGCAGCCCGACAGGACAGATTACGCAGCATTTT | CASSPTGQITQHF
TRBJ1-1 | TRBV6-2/TRBV6-3 | NA | NA | TGTGCCAGCAGTAACCCCTGGGTGACCCCAATGGCTTTCTTT | CASSNPWVTPMAFF
TRBJ2-3 | TRBV7-8 | once | TRBD2 | TGTGCCATCAGTTACGGACTAGCGGATGACACAGATACGCAGTATTTT | CAISYGLADDTDTQYF
TRBJ2-7 | TRBV6-1 | NA | NA | TGTTCCACGGATAAAGACTCGGGGGGCAACGAACAGTACTTC | CSTDKDSGGNEQYF
TRBJ2-3 | TRBV20-1 | few | TRBD2 | TGCAATGCTAGAGATCCCACTAGCGGGGGAGGCACGCAGTATTTT | CNARDPTSGGGTQYF
TRBJ2-1 | TRBV5-1 | many | NA | TGCGCCAGCAGCTTAGGGCAGGGTCTTGTCTTC | CASSLGQGLVF
TRBJ2-7 | TRBV7-9 | few | TRBD2 | TGTGCCAACAGCTTAGCGGGAGGGTCCCACGAGCAGTACTTC | CANSLAGGSHEQYF
TRBJ2-1 | TRBV5-5 | NA | NA | TGTACCAGCCGCATGTGGGAGTCGGATAAGCAGTTCTTC | CTSRMWESDKQFF
TRBJ1-4 | TRBV28 | NA | NA | TGTGCCAGCAGTTTAATAGGTCTAGTGAATACGGGGGTCCAGGATGAAAAACTGTTTTTT | CASSLIGLVNTGVQDEKLFF
TRBJ2-5 | TRBV12-3/TRBV12-4 | many | TRBD1 | TGTGCCAGCAGCCATGAGGTTCCAGGGGGCGGAGAGACCCAGTACTTC | CASSHEVPGGGETQYF
TRBJ2-1 | TRBV5-1 | many | TRBD2 | TGCGCCAGCTCTCTTCTAGCGGGAGGTTATGAGCAGTTCTTC | CASSLLAGGYEQFF
TRBJ2-2 | TRBV18 | many | NA | TGTGCCAGCTCACCTACAGCCACCGGGGAGCTGTTTTTT | CASSPTATGELFF
TRBJ1-5 | TRBV12-3/TRBV12-4 | NA | NA | TGCGCCAGCAGTTTAGGTCTGGGGAATCAGTCCCAGCATTTT | CASSLGLGNQSQHF
TRBJ1-2 | TRBV10-3 | NA | NA | TGTGCCATCAGTGTCGAGAAGGGAGGGGATGGCTACACTTTC | CAISVEKGGDGYTF
TRBJ2-1 | TRBV28 | NA | TRBD1 | TGTGCCACTTCGGGGACAGGGGGCCGCAATGAGCAGCTCTTC | CATSGTGGRNEQLF
TRBJ2-1 | TRBV5-1 | NA | TRBD2 | TGCACCAGCAGCATGGTAGGGAAGCGCCTAGCGGGTTACTATGAGCAGTTCTTC | CTSSMVGKRLAGYYEQFF
TRBJ2-1 | TRBV5-1 | many | TRBD2 | TGCGCCAGCAGCTTGACTAGCGCTATCTATGAGCAGTTCTTC | CASSLTSAIYEQFF